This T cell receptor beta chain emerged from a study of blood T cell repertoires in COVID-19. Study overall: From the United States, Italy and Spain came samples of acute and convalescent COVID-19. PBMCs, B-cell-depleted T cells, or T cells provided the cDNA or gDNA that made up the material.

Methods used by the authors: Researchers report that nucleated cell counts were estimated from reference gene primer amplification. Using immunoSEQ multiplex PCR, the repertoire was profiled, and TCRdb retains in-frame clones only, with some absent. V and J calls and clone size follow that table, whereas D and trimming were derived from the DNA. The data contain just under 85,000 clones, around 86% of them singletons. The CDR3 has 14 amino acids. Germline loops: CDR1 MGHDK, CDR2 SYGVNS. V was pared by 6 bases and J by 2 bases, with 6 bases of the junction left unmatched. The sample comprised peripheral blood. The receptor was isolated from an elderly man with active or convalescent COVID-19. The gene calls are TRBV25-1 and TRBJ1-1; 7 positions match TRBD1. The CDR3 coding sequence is TGTGCCAGCAGAAGGACAGGACTAAACACTGAAGCTTTCTTT. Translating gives CASRRTGLNTEAFF.